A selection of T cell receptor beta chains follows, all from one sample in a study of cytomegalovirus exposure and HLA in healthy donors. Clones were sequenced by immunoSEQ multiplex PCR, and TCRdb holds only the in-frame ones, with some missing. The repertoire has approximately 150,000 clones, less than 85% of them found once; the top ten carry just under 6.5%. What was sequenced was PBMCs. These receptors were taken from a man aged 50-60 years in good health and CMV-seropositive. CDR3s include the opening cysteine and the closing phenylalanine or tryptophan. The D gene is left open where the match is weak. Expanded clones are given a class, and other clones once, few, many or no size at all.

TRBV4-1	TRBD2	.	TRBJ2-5	TGCGCCAGCAGGCGGACTAGCGGGACCCTTAGAGAGACCCAGTACTTC	CASRRTSGTLRETQYF
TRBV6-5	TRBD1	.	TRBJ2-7	TGTGCCAGCAGTCCCTCGGGGACAGCGTCCTACGAGCAGTACTTC	CASSPSGTASYEQYF
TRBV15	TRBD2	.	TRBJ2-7	TGTGCCACCAGCAGAGATAGGGACCTAGCGGGGGGAGCCTACGAGCAGTACTTC	CATSRDRDLAGGAYEQYF
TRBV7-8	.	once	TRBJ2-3	TGTGCCGAAGGGGGGCCCTGGGGGGGCGCGGGCACAGATACGCAGTATTTT	CAEGGPWGGAGTDTQYF
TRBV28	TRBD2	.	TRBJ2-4	TGTGCCAGCAGTCAGCAGCGGGGTCCCTACAAAAACATTCAGTACTTC	CASSQQRGPYKNIQYF
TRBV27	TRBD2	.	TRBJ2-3	TGTGCCAGCAGTTCCATAGCGGGAGTAACCACAGATACGCAGTATTTT	CASSSIAGVTTDTQYF
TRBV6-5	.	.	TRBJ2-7	TGTGCCACCAGGCAGGGTTCCTACGAGCAGTACTTC	CATRQGSYEQYF
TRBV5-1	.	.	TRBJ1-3	TGCGCCAGCAGCTGGGTCGGGTCTGGAAACACCATATATTTT	CASSWVGSGNTIYF
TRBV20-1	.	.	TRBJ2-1	TGCAGTGCTACGAGTTACAATGAGCAGTTCTTC	CSATSYNEQFF
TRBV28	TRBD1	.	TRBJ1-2	TGTGCCAGCAGTTTTTCAGCCGGGACAGGGGGCATACGGAATGGCTACACCTTC	CASSFSAGTGGIRNGYTF
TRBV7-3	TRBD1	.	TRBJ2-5	TGTGCCAGCAGCCCCCGTGGCAGGGGGGAGACCCAGTACTTC	CASSPRGRGETQYF
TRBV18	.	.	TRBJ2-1	TGTGCCAGCTCACCAAGCATCAAAAGCAATGAGCAGTTCTTC	CASSPSIKSNEQFF
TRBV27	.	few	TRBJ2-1	TGTGCCTCAGGACTGCACAATGAGCAGTTCTTC	CASGLHNEQFF
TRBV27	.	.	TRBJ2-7	TGTGCCAGCAGTTTATCATACGGGACTCCCTACGAGCAGTACTTC	CASSLSYGTPYEQYF
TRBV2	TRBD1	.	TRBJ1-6	TGTGCCAGCATCCCCGGGCGGGGCAGTGCAGGGGGATCACCCCTCCACTTT	CASIPGRGSAGGSPLHF
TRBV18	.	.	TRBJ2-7	TGTGCCAGCTCACAGGGACTGGTTAGCTACGAGCAGTACTTC	CASSQGLVSYEQYF
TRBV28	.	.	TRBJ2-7	TGTGCCAGCAACGTCTTCCAGGGGTTTAGGGCCTACGAGCAGTACTTC	CASNVFQGFRAYEQYF
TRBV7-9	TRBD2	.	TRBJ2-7	TGTGCCAGCAGCTATAGCGGGAGTCCTTACGAGCAGTACTTC	CASSYSGSPYEQYF
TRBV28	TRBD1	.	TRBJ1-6	TGTGCCAGCAGTTTATACAGGGGGCGCGGTAATTCACCCCTCCACTTT	CASSLYRGRGNSPLHF
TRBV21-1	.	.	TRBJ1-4	TGTGCCAGCAGCAAAGTTAGGGTCCAGGGGGCTTGTGAAAAACTGTTTTTT	CASSKVRVQGACEKLFF
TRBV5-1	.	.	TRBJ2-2	TGCGCCAGCAGCTTGGCGGACTGGAACACCGGGGAGCTGTTTTTT	CASSLADWNTGELFF
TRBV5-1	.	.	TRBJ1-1	TGCGCCAGCAGCCCGGACAGACCCATGGCGATGAACACTGAAGCTTTCTTT	CASSPDRPMAMNTEAFF
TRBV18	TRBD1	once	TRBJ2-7	TGTGCCAGCTCACCACCAGTCGGACAGGGAATCTACGAGCAGTACTTC	CASSPPVGQGIYEQYF
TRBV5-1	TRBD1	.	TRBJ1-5	TGCGCCAGCAGCTTGCAGCCGGGACAGAGCAATCAGCCCCAGCATTTT	CASSLQPGQSNQPQHF
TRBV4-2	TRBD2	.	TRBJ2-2	TGTGCCAGCAGCCGCGAGCGGGAGGTCACCGGGGAGCTGTTTTTT	CASSREREVTGELFF
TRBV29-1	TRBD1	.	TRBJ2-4	TGCAGCGTTGGTTCCGCGGGACAGGGTGGCATTCAGTACTTC	CSVGSAGQGGIQYF
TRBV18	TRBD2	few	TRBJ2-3	TGTGCCAGCTCACCAACCGGGACTAGCGGATACACAGATACGCAGTATTTT	CASSPTGTSGYTDTQYF
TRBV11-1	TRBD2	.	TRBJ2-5	TGTGCCAGCAACCGGGAGGGCGAGACCCAGTACTTC	CASNREGETQYF
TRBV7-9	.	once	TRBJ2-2	TGTGCCAGCAGCCCACCACAGGGATCCGGGGAGCTGTTTTTT	CASSPPQGSGELFF
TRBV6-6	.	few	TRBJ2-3	TGTGCCAGTATTCTTGGGGCGGCAGATACGCAGTATTTT	CASILGAADTQYF
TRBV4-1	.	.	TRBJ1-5	TGCGCCAGCAGCCAAGCCAGATATAGCAATCAGCCCCAGCATTTT	CASSQARYSNQPQHF
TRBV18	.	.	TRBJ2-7	TGTGCCAGCTCACCAGGAGAATCGAACGAGCAGTACTTC	CASSPGESNEQYF
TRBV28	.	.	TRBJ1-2	TGTGCCAGCAGTTTTAGCAGATGGGGCTACACCTTC	CASSFSRWGYTF
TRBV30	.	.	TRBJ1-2	TGTGCCTGGACAGGCCTGGAGGCCATCTATGGCTACACCTTC	CAWTGLEAIYGYTF
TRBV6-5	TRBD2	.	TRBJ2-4	TGTGCCAGCAGCCGAGGTCGACTAGCGGAAAACATTCAGTACTTC	CASSRGRLAENIQYF
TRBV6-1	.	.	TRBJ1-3	TGTGCCGGCAGTGAAGTGGGGACATTCTCTGGAAACACCATATATTTT	CAGSEVGTFSGNTIYF
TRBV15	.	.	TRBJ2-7	TGTGCCACCAGCAGGGCCCGGGGAGCGGGTGTGGACGAGCAGTACTTC	CATSRARGAGVDEQYF
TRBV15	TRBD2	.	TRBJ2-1	TGTGCCACCAGCCCCACCCGAGAGACTAGCGGGAGTAAGCAGTTCTTC	CATSPTRETSGSKQFF
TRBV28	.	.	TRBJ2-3	TGTGCCAGCTTCTCCTCTAGCACAGATACGCAGTATTTT	CASFSSSTDTQYF
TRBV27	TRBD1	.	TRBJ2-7	TGTGCCAGCAGTTTCGGACAGGCCTACGAGCAGTACTTC	CASSFGQAYEQYF
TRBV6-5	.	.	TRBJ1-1	TGTGCCAGCAGGGCACCCTCGAGGGCGGGGGAAGCTTTCTTT	CASRAPSRAGEAFF
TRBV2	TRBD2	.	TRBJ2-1	TGTGCCAGCAGGATAGCGGGCAACTCCTACAATGAGCAGTTCTTC	CASRIAGNSYNEQFF
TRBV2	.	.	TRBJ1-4	TGTGCCAGCAGTGTGTTTCAGGGTCGGGTTGAAAAACTGTTTTTT	CASSVFQGRVEKLFF
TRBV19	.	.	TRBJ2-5	TGTGCCAGTAGTATAGGCCCACGAGGGGAGACCCAGTACTTC	CASSIGPRGETQYF
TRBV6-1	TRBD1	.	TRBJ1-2	TGTGCCAGCAGCGGGACAGGCTATGGCTACACCTTC	CASSGTGYGYTF
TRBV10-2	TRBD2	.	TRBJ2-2	TGCGCCAGCAGTGGGAGGTTGCGGGAGGGCGTCGGGGAGCTGTTTTTT	CASSGRLREGVGELFF
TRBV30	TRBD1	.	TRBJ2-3	TGTGCCTGGACCGGACTCCATCGGGACAGGGGGCACACAGATACGCAGTATTTT	CAWTGLHRDRGHTDTQYF
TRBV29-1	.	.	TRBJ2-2	TGCAGCGCCGGACAGTTTTACACCGGGGAGCTGTTTTTT	CSAGQFYTGELFF
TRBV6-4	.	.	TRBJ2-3	TGTGCCAGCAGCCCTACTCTATCCACAGATACGCAGTATTTT	CASSPTLSTDTQYF
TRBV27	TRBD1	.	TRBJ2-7	TGTGCCAGCAGAAGAGACAGGGCTGAGGGCGAGCAGTACTTC	CASRRDRAEGEQYF
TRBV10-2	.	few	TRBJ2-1	TGCGCCAGCACCGTAGGGGGGGGCTACAATGAGCAGTTCTTC	CASTVGGGYNEQFF
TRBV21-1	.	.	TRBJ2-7	TGTGCCAGCAGCCGTCAGGGGCACTCCTACGAGCAGTACTTC	CASSRQGHSYEQYF
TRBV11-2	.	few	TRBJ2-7	TGTGCCAGCAGCATCAGGCGGAGGGACGAGCAGTACTTC	CASSIRRRDEQYF
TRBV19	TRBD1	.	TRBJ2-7	TGTGCCAGTAGCCCCCTGGGACAGGACTCCTACGAGCAGTACTTC	CASSPLGQDSYEQYF
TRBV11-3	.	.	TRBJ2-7	TGTGCCAGCAGCTTAGATGGCAGGAACTCCTACGAGCAGTACTTC	CASSLDGRNSYEQYF